This T cell receptor (beta chain) stems from a study of identical twins. Study-wide results and caveats: Fewer insertions marked abundant cord blood beta clonotypes; young adult naive trended weakly, memory not at all.

TCRdb passed the 5' RACE reads through MiXCR, listing each CDR3 protein once. The repertoire holds fewer than 550,000 distinct CDR3 sequences, with approximately 15% as singletons. There are 17 residues in the CDR3. This clonotype has only a few counts. Its antigen is not known. The same sample was also studied in work on yellow fever vaccine responses in identical twins.

The TCR comes from a woman younger than 35 in good health. The material sequenced was CD4+ T cells sorted from blood. The chain has TRBV21-1 and TRBJ2-7; the table gives TRBD1 as D, unverified against the DNA. TRBV21-1 is reported as a pseudogene. This CDR3 reads CASSKEEGPAGDLEQYF. DNA for the CDR3: TGTGCCAGCAGCAAAGAAGAGGGACCGGCCGGGGACCTCGAGCAGTACTTC.